Below, one TCR beta chain is given with its context. Its antigen is not known. The germline CDR1 and CDR2 sequences are SNHLY and FYNNEI. This CDR3 contains 13 residues. V lost 3 bases, J lost 8 bases, and 10 bases lay in between. The data were obtained in a study of cytomegalovirus exposure and HLA in healthy donors. Overall study: Genotyping of hundreds of donors showed that 80% to 85% belonged to the Caucasian-associated ancestry cluster.

The study ran its PCR with 60 Vbeta and 13 Jbeta primers. Profiled with immunoSEQ multiplex PCR; TCRdb holds only in-frame clones, not every one. The profile shows 150,000 or so clones, roughly 75% of them singletons. Study outcomes and limitations: Researchers counted 150 to 200 TCR beta chains as cytomegalovirus-associated. Among immune exposure information, only CMV serostatus was available.

Input material: PBMCs. The source is a man aged 18 to 29 in good health and CMV-seropositive. The genes are TRBV2 and TRBJ2-2; D might be TRBD2 (5 bases). CDR3 nucleotides: TGTGCCAGCAGTGAGTCCTGGACTGGGGAGCTGTTTTTT. The encoded protein is CASSESWTGELFF.